What follows are 27 T cell receptor beta chains derived from one specimen sequenced in a study of blood T cell repertoires in COVID-19. The method was immunoSEQ multiplex PCR; TCRdb's version includes in-frame clones alone and lacks a portion of them. Seen here are approximately 200,000 clones, around 87% observed once, and the top ten hold more than 3%. The specimen was PBMCs or T cells enriched from blood (not recorded which). All receptors derive from a woman aged 18-35 years in a cohort exposed to, infected with or recovered from COVID-19 (not recorded which).

The chain couples TRBV19 to TRBJ1-5, with D unresolved. The germline CDR1 and CDR2 sequences are LNHDA and SQIVND (reference sequence). The CDR3 extends over 12 amino acids. The germline V and J ends were trimmed by 0 bases and 9 bases, with 6 bases remaining between them. The CDR3 DNA follows: TGTGCCAGTAGTATAGACTACTGGCCCCAGCATTTT. Its protein product is CASSIDYWPQHF.

The chain links TRBV5-5 to TRBJ1-4; 9 bases line up with TRBD1. The CDR3 is made up of 14 amino acids. The V and J ends lost 4 bases and 8 bases, in that order; junction bases with no gene match: 6. Per the germline V gene, CDR1 is SGHKS and CDR2 is YYEKEE (reference sequence). CDR3 sequence reads: CASSQQGAREKLFF. Here the CDR3 DNA reads TGTGCCAGCAGCCAACAGGGGGCGAGGGAAAAACTGTTTTTT.

The gene calls are TRBV15 and TRBJ1-3; D uncertain. CDR1 LNHNV and CDR2 YYDKDF come from the germline V gene (reference sequence). This CDR3 comprises 16 residues. Trimming left V 0 bases short and J 0 bases short, with 9 bases between. The CDR3 DNA sequence: TGTGCCACCAGCAGAGACCCGCCAGACTCTGGAAACACCATATATTTT. The encoded protein is CATSRDPPDSGNTIYF.

This rearrangement joins TRBV5-1 to TRBJ2-7; 12 positions match TRBD1. Germline V gene sequence: CDR1 SGHRS, CDR2 YFSETQ. The CDR3 is 15 amino acids. Trimming at V came to 4 bases and at J to 6 bases, leaving 8 bases not matched to a gene. The CDR3 region is CASSPGGTGGREQYF. The CDR3 region has the DNA TGCGCCAGCAGCCCCGGTGGGACAGGGGGCCGCGAGCAGTACTTC.

The rearrangement joins TRBV7-9 to TRBJ1-2; D not certain. Trimming shortened V by 8 bases and J by 4 bases, and 8 bases separated the two germline ends. Germline V lookup: CDR1 SEHNR, CDR2 FQNEAQ (reference sequence). This CDR3 is built from 11 residues. In DNA, the CDR3 is TGTGCCAGCTCCCCCGGCTATGGCTACACCTTC. Translation gives CASSPGYGYTF.

The V and J genes are TRBV2 and TRBJ1-5, with 12 bases that match TRBD1. The germline gives CDR1 SNHLY, CDR2 FYNNEI. There are 17 residues in the CDR3. J lost 7 bases, V lost 6 bases, and 13 bases had no gene match. The DNA for the CDR3 is TGTGCCAGCAGCCCAGAGGGGACAGGGGGCTTTACGCAGCCCCAGCATTTT. This codes for CASSPEGTGGFTQPQHF.

The chain combines TRBV29-1 with TRBJ2-7; maybe TRBD2 (7 bases). CDR3 length equals 13 residues. Between the trimmed V and J ends, which lost 4 bases and 2 bases, there was a span of 12 bases. From germline, CDR1 is SQVTM and CDR2 ANQGSEA. The CDR3 DNA sequence: TGCAGCGTTGTCGGCGGGGGCCCCTACGAGCAGTACTTC. Translating gives CSVVGGGPYEQYF.

V is TRBV19 and J is TRBJ1-1, with 7 bases fitting TRBD1. The CDR3 covers 14 residues. V dropped 6 bases and J dropped 7; count of bases not matched to a gene: 11. CDR1 is LNHDA and CDR2 is SQIVND in the germline V gene (reference sequence). DNA of the CDR3: TGTGCCAGTAGGTCTCAGCAGGGGGTTAATGAAGCTTTCTTT. The encoded protein is CASRSQQGVNEAFF.

V gene TRBV19 combines with J gene TRBJ2-7, with D perhaps matching TRBD1 (5 bases). In germline, CDR1 is LNHDA, CDR2 SQIVND (reference sequence). The CDR3 is 13 residues long. Trimming took 4 bases from V and 2 from J, leaving 9 bases between them. CDR3 region: CASSTDRAYEQYF. For the CDR3, the DNA is TGTGCCAGTAGTACCGACAGAGCCTACGAGCAGTACTTC.

The chain uses TRBV12-3 or TRBV12-4 and TRBJ1-1; D is undetermined. The germline V and J ends were trimmed by 6 bases and 3 bases, with 11 bases remaining between them. The CDR3 length is 13 residues. CDR3 in DNA: TGTGCCAGCAGGTCTTCCGAGGACACTGAAGCTTTCTTT. Protein product: CASRSSEDTEAFF.

The rearrangement uses TRBV5-1 and TRBJ2-2; no clear D. V lost 0 bases and J 7 bases, leaving 16 bases between the germline ends. The CDR3 has 16 amino acids. Germline V gene sequence: CDR1 SGHRS, CDR2 YFSETQ. The CDR3 protein is CASSLVAAVFIGELFF. The CDR3 nucleotides are TGCGCCAGCAGCTTGGTGGCGGCGGTTTTTATCGGGGAGCTGTTTTTT.

The chain employs TRBV5-1 and TRBJ2-7; 7 bases agree with TRBD1. Germline assignment: CDR1 SGHRS and CDR2 YFSETQ. The CDR3 is 15 residues long. The junction had 4 bases not matched to a gene; V was cut back by 0 bases and J by 1 base. The CDR3 coding sequence is TGCGCCAGCAGCTTGGACCCGACAGGGTCCTACGAGCAGTACTTC. Amino acids: CASSLDPTGSYEQYF.

The chain uses TRBV19 and TRBJ1-5; 9 nucleotides line up with TRBD1. The CDR3 has 16 residues. J was trimmed by 9 bases and V by 5 bases; bases with no gene match: 14. Germline CDR1 and CDR2: LNHDA and SQIVND (reference sequence). In DNA form, the CDR3 reads TGTGCCAGTAGTGATTTAACAGGGGGCCGCGGGGGGCCCCAGCATTTT. This translates into CASSDLTGGRGGPQHF.

The chain joins TRBV6-5 to TRBJ2-7; a weak D match, TRBD1 (5 bases). Trimming left V 0 bases short and J 5 bases short, with 14 bases between. CDR3 length equals 15 residues. Germline CDR1 is MNHEY and CDR2 is SVGAGI. CDR3 sequence reads: CASSYSGQGSHEQYF. Here the CDR3 DNA reads TGTGCCAGCAGTTACTCAGGGCAGGGATCCCACGAGCAGTACTTC.

This sequence joins TRBV7-9 and TRBJ2-1, with 8 nucleotides matching TRBD2. This CDR3 spans 15 amino acids. V was clipped by 5 bases and J by 4 bases; unmatched bases: 7. Germline V CDR1 and CDR2: SEHNR, FQNEAQ (reference sequence). DNA of the CDR3: TGTGCCAGCAGCCCGACTAGCGCTGAATACAATGAGCAGTTCTTC. Its translation: CASSPTSAEYNEQFF.

The rearrangement links TRBV6-5 to TRBJ2-7; a possible D gene is TRBD1 (6 bases). Germline CDR1 and CDR2: MNHEY and SVGAGI. Trimming took off 4 bases at V and 1 base at J, with 11 bases between the two ends. The CDR3 sequence is 14 residues long. CDR3 sequence: CASSFGQRSYEQYF. Here the CDR3 DNA reads TGTGCCAGCAGTTTTGGACAGAGGTCCTACGAGCAGTACTTC.

With respect to this clone: Other DNA variants within this sample encode the same CDR3. This chain uses TRBV19 with TRBJ2-7; D not certain. CDR1 and CDR2 (germline): LNHDA, SQIVND (reference sequence). With 3 bases removed from V and 4 bases from J, the gap between germline ends came to 4 bases. The CDR3 is 11 residues long. Here the CDR3 reads CASSIGYEQYF. The CDR3 region has the DNA TGTGCCAGTAGTATCGGTTACGAGCAGTACTTC.

The chain carries TRBV9 and TRBJ2-3; D possibly corresponds to TRBD2 (6 bases). This CDR3 has 15 amino acids. V lost 3 bases to trimming and J lost 2 bases, with 13 bases between them. Per the germline V gene, CDR1 is SGDLS and CDR2 is YYNGEE. The CDR3 loop is CASSAGTGTTDTQYF. Here the CDR3 DNA reads TGTGCCAGCAGCGCAGGGACTGGGACCACAGATACGCAGTATTTT.

The chain couples TRBV7-9 to TRBJ1-1; D is undetermined. This CDR3 spans 12 amino acids. Germline V CDR1 and CDR2: SEHNR, FQNEAQ (reference sequence). V was trimmed by 1 base and J by 6 bases, leaving 6 bases between them. CDR3: CASSLGQAEAFF. The CDR3 DNA follows: TGTGCCAGCAGCTTAGGACAAGCTGAAGCTTTCTTT. The variable domain in full, with the rest retrieved from reference TRBV7-9 and TRBJ1-1, is DTGVSQNPRHKITKRGQNVTFRCDPISEHNRLYWYRQTLGQGPEFLTYFQNEAQLEKSRLLSDRFSAERPKGSFSTLEIQRTEQGDSAMYLCASSLGQAEAFFGQGTRLTVV.

As DNA, the CDR3 is TGTGCCAGCAGCCTAACCGCTAGCGATAATGAGCAGTTCTTC. Its protein product is CASSLTASDNEQFF. J is TRBJ2-1 and V is TRBV3-1 (or the pseudogene TRBV3-2); D perhaps matches TRBD2 (6 bases). This CDR3 has 14 residues. The V gene lost 4 bases and the J gene lost 7 bases, with 14 bases spanning the gap. Germline lookup yields CDR1 LGHDT and CDR2 YNNKEL (reference sequence).

DNA for the CDR3: TGTGCCAGCAGTTTCCAGGGGCCGGAAGGCTACACCTTC. Translation: CASSFQGPEGYTF. The genes are TRBV12-3 or TRBV12-4 and TRBJ1-2, with D possibly matching TRBD1 (6 bases). Deletions cut 3 bases from V and 8 bases from J, with 13 bases between. The CDR3 is 13 residues long.

The chain combines TRBV5-5 with TRBJ2-3, with D unclear. The CDR3 runs to 15 residues. Germline values: CDR1 SGHKS, CDR2 YYEKEE (reference sequence). Trimming cost V 1 base and J 2 bases, with 11 bases left between them. The CDR3 DNA reads as TGTGCCAGCAGCTTGTTGTCATCTACCACAGATACGCAGTATTTT. Its translation is CASSLLSSTTDTQYF.

With regard to this clone: A read error is possible here, since a much larger clone lies one base away. The chain's CDR3 is CASSVGRNTEAFF. The CDR3 DNA follows: TGTGCCAGCAGCGTAGGGAGGAACACTGAAGCTTTCTTT. The chain is built from TRBV9 and TRBJ1-1; unclear D gene. The germline V and J ends were trimmed by 0 bases and 1 base, with 4 bases remaining between them. The CDR3 has 13 residues. Germline V CDR1 and CDR2: SGDLS, YYNGEE.

The rearrangement joins TRBV11-2 to TRBJ2-7, with a possible D match to TRBD2 (6 bases). With 0 bases removed from V and 6 bases from J, the gap between germline ends came to 12 bases. In germline, CDR1 is SGHAT, CDR2 FQNNGV. This CDR3 is built from 14 residues. In DNA, the CDR3 is TGTGCCAGCAGCTTAGATGATAGCGGCGTCGAGCAGTACTTC. It translates to CASSLDDSGVEQYF.

This chain joins TRBV11-3 and TRBJ2-7, with TRBD1 identical over 8 bases. V was clipped by 2 bases and J by 6 bases; unmatched bases: 6. The germline V gene encodes CDR1 SGHNT and CDR2 YENEEA. The CDR3 totals 14 residues. The CDR3 nucleotides read TGTGCCAGCAGCTTACACAGGGGGTCCCTCGAGCAGTACTTC. Translation gives CASSLHRGSLEQYF.

This clone was observed a single time. This sequence joins TRBV2 and TRBJ2-5; TRBD2 matches at 15 bases. V shed 6 bases and J 5 bases; nucleotides not matched to a gene: 1. This CDR3 contains 14 residues. Germline lookup yields CDR1 SNHLY and CDR2 FYNNEI. The CDR3 nucleotides are TGTGCCAGCAGGGGGACTAGCGGGAGGGAGACCCAGTACTTC. It is translated as CASRGTSGRETQYF.

V gene TRBV6-5 combines with J gene TRBJ2-1, with 16 bases matching TRBD2. CDR3 length equals 15 residues. The V gene end was trimmed by 6 bases and the J gene end by 8 bases; junction bases not matched to a gene: 4. CDR1 and CDR2 (germline): MNHEY, SVGAGI. The CDR3 protein is CASRMGLAGGDEQFF. CDR3 coding DNA: TGTGCCAGCAGGATGGGACTAGCGGGGGGGGATGAGCAGTTCTTC.